The 10 T cell receptor beta chains reported below all come from one sample, sequenced in a study of blood T cell repertoires in COVID-19. Method: immunoSEQ multiplex PCR; TCRdb's copy keeps in-frame clones and lacks some. The table includes approximately 220,000 clones, 80% to 90% detected once. Sequencing was performed on PBMCs or T cells enriched from blood (not recorded which). These receptors originate from a middle-aged woman who had been exposed to COVID-19.

The V gene is TRBV4-1, the J gene TRBJ1-6, with 8 bases lining up with TRBD1. V was clipped by 1 base and J by 3 bases; unmatched bases: 5. The germline CDR1 and CDR2 sequences are MGHRA and YSYEKL. CDR3 length: 17 amino acids. In DNA form, the CDR3 reads TGCGCCAGCAGCCAAGCAACCGGACAGGGCTATAATTCACCCCTCCACTTT. This gives the protein CASSQATGQGYNSPLHF.

The chain links TRBV28 to TRBJ2-7; D is unresolved. Trimming removed 2 bases at V and 0 bases at J, with 11 bases between. This CDR3 is 15 amino acids long. Germline V CDR1 and CDR2: MDHEN, SYDVKM. CDR3 DNA: TGTGCCAGCAGTTTAAATCAGCGCCTCTCCTACGAGCAGTACTTC. It yields the protein CASSLNQRLSYEQYF.

This clone has a handful of counts. J is TRBJ1-1 and V is TRBV11-3; 7 bases are shared with TRBD1. J gave up 3 bases and V 5 bases, and 3 bases lay outside the gene matches. Per germline, CDR1 SGHNT and CDR2 YENEEA. This CDR3 comprises 13 residues. The CDR3: CASSGTEDTEAFF. CDR3 DNA sequence: TGTGCCAGCAGCGGGACAGAAGACACTGAAGCTTTCTTT.

The chain is built from TRBV11-2 and TRBJ2-7, with 7 bases lining up with TRBD1. The V and J ends lost 4 bases and 3 bases, in that order; junction bases with no gene match: 9. Looked up from germline, CDR1 is SGHAT and CDR2 is FQNNGV. CDR3 length: 15 amino acids. The CDR3 loop is CASSSYGTDFYEQYF. The CDR3 DNA reads as TGTGCCAGCAGCTCATATGGGACAGATTTCTACGAGCAGTACTTC.

The chain recombines TRBV18 with TRBJ1-1; possibly TRBD1 for D (5 bases). Germline CDR1 is KGHSH and CDR2 is LQKENI. The V gene lost 3 bases and the J gene lost 2 bases, with 10 bases spanning the gap. The CDR3 is made up of 14 amino acids. The CDR3, as DNA: TGTGCCAGCTCACCGACGGGGGTTAACACTGAAGCTTTCTTT. Translated: CASSPTGVNTEAFF.

The chain joins TRBV3-1 (or the pseudogene TRBV3-2) to TRBJ2-5; weak D call: TRBD2 (5 bases). Germline CDR1 is LGHDT and CDR2 is YNNKEL (reference sequence). There are 13 residues in the CDR3. The V end was cut by 1 base, the J end by 4 bases, with 7 bases between. The CDR3 loop reads CASSQGGRETQYF. CDR3 bases: TGTGCCAGCAGCCAAGGAGGGAGAGAGACCCAGTACTTC.

The chain couples TRBV18 to TRBJ2-2; 9 bases line up with TRBD1. The length of the CDR3 is 15 residues. CDR1 is KGHSH, CDR2 LQKENI, per germline. The V gene end was trimmed by 6 bases and the J gene end by 2 bases; junction bases not matched to a gene: 4. This CDR3 is CASSPDRGNTGELFF. The DNA of the CDR3 is TGTGCCAGCTCCCCGGACAGGGGAAACACCGGGGAGCTGTTTTTT.

The V gene is TRBV10-3, the J gene TRBJ1-2; D ambiguous. There are 11 residues in the CDR3. V lost 10 bases and J 8 bases, leaving 14 bases between the germline ends. CDR1 is ENHRY, CDR2 SYGVKD, per germline. CDR3 in DNA: TGTGCCACCTGGCGGGCTGCCGGCTACACCTTC. Protein product: CATWRAAGYTF.

The chain has TRBV2 and TRBJ1-3; D is uncertain. The CDR3 extends over 14 amino acids. The V gene's germline CDR1 is SNHLY and CDR2 FYNNEI. Trimming removed 0 bases from V and 4 bases from J, with 7 bases in between. CDR3 DNA: TGTGCCAGCAGTGAAGCCCGGTCAGGAAACACCATATATTTT. Translation gives CASSEARSGNTIYF.

The genes are TRBV6-5 and TRBJ1-2, with TRBD1 matching 10 bases. The CDR3 has 15 residues. CDR1 and CDR2 (germline): MNHEY, SVGAGI. Germline trimming cut 5 bases from V and 5 bases from J; bases unmatched to any gene: 8. CDR3 in DNA: TGTGCCAGCAGTCAAAGGGACAGGGGTGAATATGGCTACACCTTC. This translates into CASSQRDRGEYGYTF.